These T cell receptor beta chains were read from a single sample in a study of blood T cell repertoires in COVID-19. The method was immunoSEQ multiplex PCR; TCRdb's version includes in-frame clones alone and lacks a portion of them. The table has about 48,000 clones, roughly nine tenths seen once. The sample taken for sequencing was PBMCs or T cells enriched from blood (not recorded which). Source of these receptors: a woman aged 45-65 years who had recovered from COVID-19. Each CDR3 is given with its conserved first and last residue. A D gene is named only where the DNA matches it firmly. Clone size is given for some rows only: seen once, a few or many times, or a class if the clone is expanded.

TRBD1,TRBV2,TRBJ2-7,.,CASLAVGTGAYEQYF,TGTGCCAGCTTGGCTGTCGGGACAGGGGCCTACGAGCAGTACTTC
.,TRBV7-9,TRBJ2-6,.,CASTGQGANVLTF,TGTGCCTCAACTGGGCAAGGGGCCAACGTCCTGACTTTC
.,TRBV7-9,TRBJ2-3,.,CASSYSGDTQYF,TGTGCCAGCAGCTATAGCGGAGATACGCAGTATTTT
TRBD1,TRBV19,TRBJ2-7,.,CASSTQGASSSYEQYF,TGTGCCAGTAGTACACAGGGGGCTTCCTCCTCCTACGAGCAGTACTTC
TRBD2,TRBV2,TRBJ2-7,.,CASLSGGRIDEQYF,TGTGCCAGCCTTTCGGGCGGGAGGATCGACGAGCAGTACTTC
TRBD1,TRBV7-2,TRBJ1-1,.,CASSLGFQGVVGAFF,TGTGCCAGCAGCTTGGGGTTTCAGGGGGTCGTAGGAGCTTTCTTT
TRBD1,TRBV5-1,TRBJ2-3,once,CASSSNTGGGTDTQYF,TGCGCCAGCAGCTCGAATACAGGGGGTGGCACAGATACGCAGTATTTT
TRBD1,TRBV19,TRBJ2-3,.,CASSIWGTGETDTQYF,TGTGCCAGTAGTATATGGGGGACAGGTGAAACAGATACGCAGTATTTT
.,TRBV27,TRBJ1-1,.,CASSLTTGTEAFF,TGTGCCAGCAGCCTCACAACCGGGACTGAAGCTTTCTTT
.,TRBV19,TRBJ1-1,.,CASNVQGSGTEAFF,TGTGCCAGTAATGTTCAGGGGTCGGGCACTGAAGCTTTCTTT
.,TRBV10-3,TRBJ2-7,.,CAISESEGIRDEQYF,TGTGCCATCAGTGAGTCGGAGGGGATTAGGGACGAGCAGTACTTC
TRBD2,TRBV4-2,TRBJ2-3,.,CASSLPGLAGGTSTDTQYF,TGTGCCAGCAGCCTCCCCGGACTAGCGGGGGGAACTAGCACAGATACGCAGTATTTT
.,TRBV6-2/TRBV6-3,TRBJ2-7,.,CASSRPGLQSYEQYF,TGTGCCAGCAGTCGACCGGGACTGCAGTCCTACGAGCAGTACTTC
.,TRBV5-6,TRBJ1-5,.,CASSSGRSSNQPQHF,TGTGCCAGCAGCTCAGGGAGGTCGAGCAATCAGCCCCAGCATTTT
TRBD2,TRBV19,TRBJ2-7,.,CASSTGTSGVPYEQYF,TGTGCCAGTAGTACCGGGACTAGCGGGGTTCCCTACGAGCAGTACTTC
TRBD2,TRBV7-2,TRBJ2-5,.,CASSFSAGEGETQYF,TGTGCCAGCAGCTTTTCGGCGGGGGAGGGAGAGACCCAGTACTTC
TRBD2,TRBV5-1,TRBJ2-4,.,CASSSHPSGGAVSGDIQYF,TGCGCCAGCAGCTCCCATCCTAGCGGGGGGGCGGTCTCGGGTGACATTCAGTACTTC
.,TRBV4-1,TRBJ2-4,.,CASSQVYQAAGIQYF,TGCGCCAGCAGCCAAGTGTACCAGGCTGCGGGGATTCAGTACTTC
TRBD2,TRBV10-1,TRBJ2-1,.,CASSDGLSGRARDNEQFF,TGCGCCAGCAGTGATGGGTTGAGCGGGAGGGCCAGGGACAATGAGCAGTTCTTC
TRBD2,TRBV7-2,TRBJ2-3,.,CASSLGLAGADTQYF,TGTGCCAGCAGCTTAGGACTAGCGGGGGCAGATACGCAGTATTTT
.,TRBV6-5,TRBJ2-7,.,CASTEQGTYEQYF,TGTGCCAGCACCGAACAGGGAACCTACGAGCAGTACTTC
.,TRBV28,TRBJ2-7,.,CASSHRYEQYF,TGTGCCAGTTCCCACCGGTACGAGCAGTACTTC
.,TRBV19,TRBJ2-3,.,CASSIQGPTDTQYF,TGTGCCAGTAGTATACAGGGGCCCACAGATACGCAGTATTTT
TRBD2,TRBV7-2,TRBJ2-2,.,CATQLAGGRGTGELFF,TGTGCCACTCAACTAGCGGGGGGGCGTGGCACCGGGGAGCTGTTTTTT
TRBD2,TRBV2,TRBJ2-7,.,CASSSGGAYEQYF,TGTGCCAGCAGTAGCGGGGGGGCGTACGAGCAGTACTTC
TRBD1,TRBV19,TRBJ1-5,.,CASSITGDRDQPQHF,TGTGCCAGTAGTATAACGGGGGACAGAGATCAGCCCCAGCATTTT
TRBD1,TRBV16,TRBJ1-3,.,CASSQSQTGDGNTIYF,TGTGCCAGCAGCCAATCCCAAACAGGGGACGGAAACACCATATATTTT
.,TRBV7-9,TRBJ1-1,.,CASSLTPWGGDSLNTEAFF,TGTGCCAGCAGCTTAACCCCCTGGGGGGGCGACAGTTTGAACACTGAAGCTTTCTTT
.,TRBV5-1,TRBJ1-5,.,CASSMGEGQPQHF,TGCGCCAGCAGTATGGGAGAGGGTCAGCCCCAGCATTTT
.,TRBV2,TRBJ1-1,few,CASSVSIAMQRDTEAFF,TGTGCCAGCAGTGTCTCTATAGCGATGCAAAGGGACACTGAAGCTTTCTTT
TRBD2,TRBV7-6,TRBJ2-3,.,CASSLEGGSGTDTQYF,TGTGCCAGCAGCTTAGAGGGAGGGAGCGGCACAGATACGCAGTATTTT
TRBD1,TRBV7-2,TRBJ1-2,.,CASSHQTGPGKGYTF,TGTGCCAGCAGCCACCAGACAGGGCCGGGAAAAGGCTACACCTTC
TRBD2,TRBV7-9,TRBJ2-1,.,CASSFGGEYNEQFF,TGTGCCAGCAGCTTCGGGGGGGAATACAATGAGCAGTTCTTC
.,TRBV7-2,TRBJ2-1,.,CASTPGGSYNEQFF,TGTGCCAGCACCCCCGGGGGCTCCTACAATGAGCAGTTCTTC
.,TRBV11-1,TRBJ1-2,.,CASSLSLTEGGYTF,TGTGCCAGCAGCTTAAGTCTCACCGAGGGAGGCTACACCTTC
.,TRBV7-9,TRBJ2-1,.,CASSLARSSYNEQFF,TGTGCCAGCAGCTTAGCCCGGAGCTCCTACAATGAGCAGTTCTTC
.,TRBV5-4,TRBJ2-4,.,CASSLVTGVGVQYF,TGTGCCAGCAGCTTGGTGACGGGAGTGGGTGTTCAGTACTTC
.,TRBV5-5,TRBJ2-4,.,CASSPGGELAKNIQYF,TGTGCCAGCAGCCCTGGGGGCGAACTAGCCAAAAACATTCAGTACTTC
TRBD2,TRBV6-5,TRBJ2-3,.,CASSYMASGSLDTQYF,TGTGCCAGCAGTTACATGGCTAGCGGGAGTTTAGATACGCAGTATTTT
.,TRBV5-1,TRBJ2-2,.,CASRARGASTGELFF,TGCGCCAGCCGGGCCAGGGGCGCAAGCACCGGGGAGCTGTTTTTT
.,TRBV29-1,TRBJ2-2,.,CSVRSQGGTGELFF,TGCAGCGTTCGATCCCAGGGTGGGACCGGGGAGCTGTTTTTT
.,TRBV27,TRBJ2-7,.,CASRIIRDSVYEQYF,TGTGCCAGCAGAATAATCCGGGACTCCGTCTACGAGCAGTACTTC
.,TRBV7-8,TRBJ1-3,.,CASSLPGSGNTIYF,TGTGCCAGCAGCTTACCAGGGTCTGGAAACACCATATATTTT
TRBD1,TRBV27,TRBJ2-7,.,CASSFSGTGIPYEQYF,TGTGCCAGCAGTTTTTCCGGGACAGGGATCCCCTACGAGCAGTACTTC
TRBD2,TRBV19,TRBJ2-3,.,CASSTGGGMQYF,TGTGCCAGTAGTACCGGGGGGGGCATGCAGTATTTT
.,TRBV5-4,TRBJ1-1,.,CASSLVGTGNTEAFF,TGTGCCAGCAGCTTGGTGGGAACAGGAAACACTGAAGCTTTCTTT
.,TRBV7-2,TRBJ2-1,.,CASSREQFEDEQFF,TGTGCCAGCAGCAGAGAGCAGTTTGAGGATGAGCAGTTCTTC
.,TRBV2,TRBJ2-7,.,CACTGTSLSYEQYF,TGTGCCTGCACGGGAACCAGCCTCTCCTACGAGCAGTACTTC
TRBD2,TRBV7-8,TRBJ2-1,.,CASRTGTSGPYNEQFF,TGTGCCAGCAGGACCGGGACTAGCGGTCCCTACAATGAGCAGTTCTTC
.,TRBV4-2,TRBJ1-1,.,CASSQVSTGGTEAFF,TGTGCCAGCAGCCAAGTTAGTACGGGAGGCACTGAAGCTTTCTTT
TRBD2,TRBV4-1,TRBJ2-5,.,CASSQDPLLRLSGGIRETQYF,TGCGCCAGCAGCCAAGATCCCCTTCTTCGACTCAGCGGGGGAATAAGGGAGACCCAGTACTTC
.,TRBV10-3,TRBJ2-2,.,CAIRKQGGDTGELFF,TGTGCCATCAGAAAACAGGGGGGGGACACCGGGGAGCTGTTTTTT
.,TRBV7-9,TRBJ1-2,once,CASSLAGPFLGYTF,TGTGCCAGCAGCTTGGCAGGGCCCTTTCTTGGCTACACCTTC
TRBD1,TRBV5-1,TRBJ2-7,.,CASSLAGTGYEQYF,TGCGCCAGCAGCTTGGCCGGGACAGGCTACGAGCAGTACTTC